The rows below give T cell receptor beta chains drawn from one sample of a study of PD-1 blockade in classical Hodgkin lymphoma. Method: immunoSEQ multiplex PCR; TCRdb's copy keeps in-frame clones and lacks some. The table has some 31,000 clones, 71% seen once. Source: peripheral blood mononuclear cells (PBMCs), taken before the second cycle of nivolumab. These receptors were collected from a human donor with classical Hodgkin lymphoma. Each CDR3 is given with its conserved first and last residue. Fields, in order: clone size, J gene, V gene, D gene, CDR3 DNA, CDR3 protein. A D gene is named only where the DNA matches it firmly. The size field is filled for only some rows; it gives once, few, many or a size class.

size: -; J: TRBJ2-3; V: TRBV6-6; D: -; DNA: TGTGCCAGCAGTTACTCGAGTGGGGTCCTCACAGATACGCAGTATTTT; CDR3: CASSYSSGVLTDTQYF
size: -; J: TRBJ1-1; V: TRBV27; D: -; DNA: TGTGCCAGCAGTCGTAGACAGGCGAACACTGAAGCTTTCTTT; CDR3: CASSRRQANTEAFF
size: -; J: TRBJ2-5; V: TRBV11-3; D: -; DNA: TGTGCCAGCAGCGACGGACCTCAAGAGACCCAGTACTTC; CDR3: CASSDGPQETQYF
size: -; J: TRBJ1-5; V: TRBV21-1; D: -; DNA: TGTGCCAGCAGCAAAGTTAATAGGACAGGGGCGGATCAGCCCCAGCATTTT; CDR3: CASSKVNRTGADQPQHF
size: -; J: TRBJ1-4; V: TRBV4-2; D: -; DNA: TGTGCCAGCAGCCAAGAATTGATGACGAATGAAAAACTGTTTTTT; CDR3: CASSQELMTNEKLFF
size: -; J: TRBJ1-2; V: TRBV10-3; D: -; DNA: TGTGCCATCAGTGGATTACAGGGTTTAACTATAGGCTACACCTTC; CDR3: CAISGLQGLTIGYTF
size: -; J: TRBJ2-3; V: TRBV7-6; D: -; DNA: TGTGCCAGCAGCTGGGCCGGCCCCTCCCCCACAGATACGCAGTATTTT; CDR3: CASSWAGPSPTDTQYF
size: few; J: TRBJ1-6; V: TRBV19; D: -; DNA: TGTGCCAGTAGTATAAATCAGGGCTGGACACCCCTCCACTTT; CDR3: CASSINQGWTPLHF
size: -; J: TRBJ2-3; V: TRBV18; D: TRBD1; DNA: TGTGCCAGCTCACCTCAGGGACAGGGGGTGAGCACAGATACGCAGTATTTT; CDR3: CASSPQGQGVSTDTQYF
size: -; J: TRBJ2-3; V: TRBV27; D: -; DNA: TGTGCCAGCAGTCTTACCTTAGGGAAGGGCACAGATACGCAGTATTTT; CDR3: CASSLTLGKGTDTQYF
size: -; J: TRBJ1-5; V: TRBV6-1; D: -; DNA: TGTGCCAGCAGGTACGACAGCTATAGCAATCAGCCCCAGCATTTT; CDR3: CASRYDSYSNQPQHF
size: -; J: TRBJ2-5; V: TRBV19; D: TRBD2; DNA: TGTGCCAGTATGAGGCTAGCGGGGGTATCAGAGACCCAGTACTTC; CDR3: CASMRLAGVSETQYF
size: few; J: TRBJ2-7; V: TRBV7-2; D: -; DNA: TGTGCCAGCAGCTTGATCCCGACTAGCGAGCAGTACTTC; CDR3: CASSLIPTSEQYF
size: medium-sized; J: TRBJ1-1; V: TRBV7-9; D: -; DNA: TGTGCCAGCAGCCCATGGGGGCTGGGAGCTTTCTTT; CDR3: CASSPWGLGAFF
size: -; J: TRBJ2-7; V: TRBV7-6; D: -; DNA: TGTGCCAGCAGCATTGACGACAGAGAATCCTACGAGCAGTACTTC; CDR3: CASSIDDRESYEQYF
size: -; J: TRBJ1-1; V: TRBV6-6; D: -; DNA: TGTGCCAGCAGTCACCGGGACGGACCTGAAGCTTTCTTT; CDR3: CASSHRDGPEAFF
size: -; J: TRBJ2-3; V: TRBV27; D: -; DNA: TGTGCCAGCGAATCCCGGGGCGATCTGCAAGTGAGGGATACGCAGTATTTT; CDR3: CASESRGDLQVRDTQYF
size: -; J: TRBJ2-7; V: TRBV4-2; D: -; DNA: TGTGCCAGCAGCCCCCGGGTGCAAGGATGGCCCTACGAGCAGTACTTC; CDR3: CASSPRVQGWPYEQYF
size: -; J: TRBJ1-2; V: TRBV28; D: -; DNA: TGTGCCAGCAGTGCATCCCGGCGCCCTGATGGCTACACCTTC; CDR3: CASSASRRPDGYTF
size: medium-sized; J: TRBJ1-4; V: TRBV28; D: -; DNA: TGTGCCAGCAGCTCCGGTGGAGCAACTAATGAAAAACTGTTTTTT; CDR3: CASSSGGATNEKLFF
size: once; J: TRBJ2-7; V: TRBV10-3; D: TRBD2; DNA: TGTGCCATCGGAAGCACTAGCGGGGGGGCCTACGAGCAGTACTTC; CDR3: CAIGSTSGGAYEQYF
size: -; J: TRBJ2-7; V: TRBV28; D: TRBD2; DNA: TGTGCCAGCAGTCCCAGCGGGGGCTTGTCCTACGAGCAGTACTTC; CDR3: CASSPSGGLSYEQYF
size: -; J: TRBJ1-1; V: TRBV5-4; D: -; DNA: TGTGCCAGCAGCCCGCAACAGGGATCAAGGGACACTGAAGCTTTCTTT; CDR3: CASSPQQGSRDTEAFF
size: -; J: TRBJ2-1; V: TRBV5-1; D: -; DNA: TGCGCCAGCAGCTTGGCTGTCGACAATGAGCAGTTCTTC; CDR3: CASSLAVDNEQFF
size: few; J: TRBJ1-3; V: TRBV5-1; D: TRBD1; DNA: TGCGCCAGCAGCTTGGGACAGGGATTCTCTGGAAACACCATATATTTT; CDR3: CASSLGQGFSGNTIYF
size: -; J: TRBJ1-2; V: TRBV4-2; D: -; DNA: TGTGCCAGCAGCCAAGAGTTGGGTTGGTTAAACTATGGCTACACCTTC; CDR3: CASSQELGWLNYGYTF
size: once; J: TRBJ2-5; V: TRBV27; D: -; DNA: TGTGCCAGCAGTTTAAGAGGGCTCGCTGATAGAGAGACCCAGTACTTC; CDR3: CASSLRGLADRETQYF
size: -; J: TRBJ1-6; V: TRBV5-4; D: TRBD1; DNA: TGTGCCAGCAGCTCGACAGGGATTAATTCACCCCTCCACTTT; CDR3: CASSSTGINSPLHF
size: -; J: TRBJ1-2; V: TRBV4-2; D: -; DNA: TGTGCCAGCAGCCAAGAACTGCGGGGCTACCTTAACTATGGCTACACCTTC; CDR3: CASSQELRGYLNYGYTF
size: -; J: TRBJ2-3; V: TRBV28; D: -; DNA: TGTGCCAGCAGCCCAACAGGGAGAAGCACAGATACGCAGTATTTT; CDR3: CASSPTGRSTDTQYF
size: -; J: TRBJ1-2; V: TRBV7-9; D: TRBD1; DNA: TGTGCCAGCAGCTTAATCGGACAGGGGGCGGGCTACACCTTC; CDR3: CASSLIGQGAGYTF
size: large; J: TRBJ1-5; V: TRBV4-1; D: -; DNA: TGCGCCAGCAGCCGATTTGGGACGGAGACTGTCTATCAGCCCCAGCATTTT; CDR3: CASSRFGTETVYQPQHF
size: -; J: TRBJ2-2; V: TRBV30; D: TRBD1; DNA: TGTGCCTGGTCAACCGGGACAGGGATCACCGGGGAGCTGTTTTTT; CDR3: CAWSTGTGITGELFF
size: -; J: TRBJ1-1; V: TRBV27; D: -; DNA: TGTGCCAGCAGACAGCTCAGCTGGGTGACTGAAGCTTTCTTT; CDR3: CASRQLSWVTEAFF
size: once; J: TRBJ1-6; V: TRBV7-9; D: -; DNA: TGTGCCAGCAGCTTAAGTACAGAAGCTAATTCACCCCTCCACTTT; CDR3: CASSLSTEANSPLHF
size: medium-sized; J: TRBJ2-2; V: TRBV6-5; D: -; DNA: TGTGCCAGCAGTTACTCGTCTTCCGCCGGGGAGCTGTTTTTT; CDR3: CASSYSSSAGELFF
size: -; J: TRBJ2-1; V: TRBV11-2; D: -; DNA: TGTGCCAGCAGCCAATGGGCCGGCAATGAGCAGTTCTTC; CDR3: CASSQWAGNEQFF